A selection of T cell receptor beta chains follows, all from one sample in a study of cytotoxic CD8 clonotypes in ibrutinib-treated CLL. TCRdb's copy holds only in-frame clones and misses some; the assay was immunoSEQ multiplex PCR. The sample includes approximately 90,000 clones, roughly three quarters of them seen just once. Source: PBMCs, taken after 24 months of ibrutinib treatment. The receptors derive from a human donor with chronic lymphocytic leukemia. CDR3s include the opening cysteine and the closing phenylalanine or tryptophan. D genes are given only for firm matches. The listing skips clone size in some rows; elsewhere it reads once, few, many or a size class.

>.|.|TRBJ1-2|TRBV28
CASRTPSGTVYGYTF
TGTGCCAGCAGGACTCCATCCGGGACGGTATATGGCTACACCTTC
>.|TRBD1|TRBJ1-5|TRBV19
CASQRGTGNQPQHF
TGTGCCAGTCAACGTGGGACAGGGAATCAGCCCCAGCATTTT
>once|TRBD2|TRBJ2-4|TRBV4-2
CASSRTAGTSGSGQAKNIQYF
TGTGCCAGCAGCCGAACTGCCGGGACTAGCGGGAGTGGGCAGGCCAAAAACATTCAGTACTTC
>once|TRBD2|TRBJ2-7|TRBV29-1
CSVLAGPSYEQYF
TGCAGCGTCCTAGCGGGGCCCTCCTACGAGCAGTACTTC
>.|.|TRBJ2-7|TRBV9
CASSDPLTGKGYEQYF
TGTGCCAGCAGCGACCCACTAACAGGGAAAGGCTACGAGCAGTACTTC
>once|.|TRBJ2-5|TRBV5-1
CASSLRADQETQYF
TGCGCCAGCAGCTTACGAGCGGACCAAGAGACCCAGTACTTC
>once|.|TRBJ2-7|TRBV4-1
CASSQEHSVSFEQYF
TGCGCCAGCAGCCAAGAACACAGCGTCTCCTTCGAGCAGTACTTC
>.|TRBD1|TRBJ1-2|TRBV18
CASSSMGTAGYTF
TGTGCCAGCTCTAGCATGGGGACAGCTGGCTACACCTTC
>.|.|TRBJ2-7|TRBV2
CASSEQRAEQYF
TGTGCCAGCAGTGAACAGCGAGCCGAGCAGTACTTC
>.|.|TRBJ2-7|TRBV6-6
CASSQGSYEQYF
TGTGCCAGCAGTCAGGGGTCCTACGAGCAGTACTTC
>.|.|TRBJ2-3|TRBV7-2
CASSLTFGITDTQYF
TGTGCCAGCAGCTTGACCTTTGGGATTACAGATACGCAGTATTTT
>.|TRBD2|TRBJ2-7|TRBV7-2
CASSKNPGLASYEQYF
TGTGCCAGCAGCAAAAACCCTGGACTAGCATCCTACGAGCAGTACTTC
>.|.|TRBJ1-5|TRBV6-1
CASILGDSNQPQHF
TGTGCCAGCATTCTCGGGGATAGCAATCAGCCCCAGCATTTT
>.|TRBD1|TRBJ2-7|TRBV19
CASSRQGDANEQYF
TGTGCCAGTAGCAGACAGGGGGACGCAAACGAGCAGTACTTC
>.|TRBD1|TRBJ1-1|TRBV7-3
CASSLTAQGLNTEAFF
TGTGCCAGCAGCTTAACCGCACAGGGGCTGAACACTGAAGCTTTCTTT
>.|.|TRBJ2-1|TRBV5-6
CASSLMDEQFF
TGTGCCAGCAGCTTGATGGATGAGCAGTTCTTC
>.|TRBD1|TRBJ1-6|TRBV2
CASRPWDRANSPLHF
TGTGCCAGCAGGCCATGGGACAGGGCAAATTCACCCCTCCACTTT
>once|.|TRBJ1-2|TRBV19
CAGGAREYGYTF
TGTGCCGGGGGGGCAAGAGAGTATGGCTACACCTTC
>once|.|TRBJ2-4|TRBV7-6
CASSLEGQTGGNIQYF
TGTGCCAGCAGCTTAGAGGGCCAAACCGGGGGAAACATTCAGTACTTC
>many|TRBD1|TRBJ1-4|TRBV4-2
CASSQDRTGQGVEKLFF
TGTGCCAGCAGCCAAGATCGGACGGGACAGGGAGTTGAAAAACTGTTTTTT
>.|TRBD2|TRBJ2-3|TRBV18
CASSPKLAGSLDTQYF
TGTGCCAGCTCACCGAAGCTAGCGGGAAGCTTAGATACGCAGTATTTT
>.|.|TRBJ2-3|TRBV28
CASRPAPRDTQYF
TGTGCCAGCAGGCCGGCCCCGCGCGATACGCAGTATTTT
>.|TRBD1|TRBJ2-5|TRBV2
CASSLTGGETQYF
TGTGCCAGCAGCTTAACAGGGGGCGAGACCCAGTACTTC
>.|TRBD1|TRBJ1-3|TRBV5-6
CASSYRTGHVTTIYF
TGTGCCAGCAGCTACCGGACAGGGCACGTAACGACCATATATTTT
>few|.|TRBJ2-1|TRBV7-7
CASSLAEASEQFF
TGTGCTAGCAGCTTAGCGGAGGCATCTGAGCAGTTCTTC
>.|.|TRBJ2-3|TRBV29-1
CTVRPASDTQYF
TGCACCGTCCGCCCCGCATCGGATACGCAGTATTTT
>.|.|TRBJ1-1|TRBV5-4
CASSLGGTGTLNTEAFF
TGTGCCAGCAGCTTGGGTGGGACCGGGACTTTGAACACTGAAGCTTTCTTT
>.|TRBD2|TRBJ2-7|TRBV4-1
CASSLDSGPYEQYF
TGCGCCAGCAGCCTAGATAGCGGGCCCTACGAGCAGTACTTC
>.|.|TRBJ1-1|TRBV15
CATSPRGGRDSRPIQVSAEAFF
TGTGCCACCAGCCCTCGCGGAGGACGAGACTCACGCCCGATACAGGTGTCCGCTGAAGCTTTCTTT
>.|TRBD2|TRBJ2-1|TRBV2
CASSPSGSSYNEQFF
TGTGCCAGCAGTCCTAGCGGGAGCTCCTACAATGAGCAGTTCTTC
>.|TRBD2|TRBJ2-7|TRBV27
CASSRRWTSGLYEQYF
TGTGCCAGCAGTCGTAGGTGGACTAGCGGACTCTACGAGCAGTACTTC
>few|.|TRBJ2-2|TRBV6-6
CASSRQGNTGELFF
TGTGCCAGCAGTCGTCAGGGGAACACCGGGGAGCTGTTTTTT
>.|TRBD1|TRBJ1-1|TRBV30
CAWSNRGATEAFF
TGTGCCTGGAGCAACAGGGGGGCCACTGAAGCTTTCTTT